Below, 23 T cell receptor beta chains from the same sample are listed, as sequenced in a study of identical twins. TCRdb fed the 5' RACE reads into MiXCR, producing one record per CDR3 protein. The sample lists approximately 700,000 distinct CDR3 sequences, around 6% occurring once. Sequenced material: naive T cells sorted from blood. The receptors originated from a man younger than 35 in good health.

V is TRBV10-3 and J is TRBJ1-1, with 7 nucleotides matching TRBD1. The length of the CDR3 is 15 residues. The V and J ends lost 4 bases and 2 bases, in that order; junction bases with no gene match: 7. Germline V gene lookup returns CDR1 ENHRY and CDR2 SYGVKD. CDR3 DNA sequence: TGTGCCATCAGTGGCCGGGACAGCGACAACACTGAAGCTTTCTTT. It yields the protein CAISGRDSDNTEAFF.

In this sample, this clonotype turned up many times. V usage is TRBV12-3 or TRBV12-4 and J usage is TRBJ1-4; D ambiguous. Deletions cut 7 bases from V and 0 bases from J, with 12 bases between. The CDR3 sequence is 15 residues long. The CDR3 nucleotides are TGTGCCAGCACCCTGGACGGGGCAACTAATGAAAAACTGTTTTTT. Translation: CASTLDGATNEKLFF.

This clonotype was seen many times. The rearrangement uses TRBV12-3 or TRBV12-4 and TRBJ2-5; D perhaps matches TRBD2 (6 bases). The CDR3 loop spans 15 amino acids. Trimming pared 3 bases from V and 0 bases from J, leaving 11 bases between. This chain's CDR3 is CASSLGRGHQETQYF. The CDR3 DNA is TGTGCCAGCAGTTTGGGGCGGGGCCACCAAGAGACCCAGTACTTC.

This clonotype was seen many times. The CDR3 loop reads CASSSRLNTEAFF. The CDR3 DNA reads TGTGCCAGCAGCTCTAGACTGAACACTGAAGCTTTCTTT. The gene calls are TRBV7-9 and TRBJ1-1, with no clear D. V was clipped by 4 bases and J by 0 bases, with 6 bases between them. There are 13 residues in the CDR3. Germline lookup yields CDR1 SEHNR and CDR2 FQNEAQ (reference sequence).

This clonotype was counted at least ten times. The chain combines TRBV10-3 with TRBJ2-2; D possibly matches TRBD1 or TRBD2 (5 bases each). The CDR3 consists of 14 residues. V shed 6 bases and J shed 0 bases, with 8 bases lying between them. Looked up from germline, CDR1 is ENHRY and CDR2 is SYGVKD. The CDR3 reads CAISGTANTGELFF. Here the CDR3 DNA reads TGTGCCATCAGCGGGACGGCGAACACCGGGGAGCTGTTTTTT.

This clonotype was seen repeatedly, ten times or more. V is TRBV29-1 and J is TRBJ2-1; either TRBD1 or TRBD2 may fit D (6 bases each). V shed 1 base and J shed 1 base, with 11 bases lying between them. Looked up from germline, CDR1 is SQVTM and CDR2 is ANQGSEA. This CDR3 spans 15 amino acids. CDR3 DNA: TGCAGCGTTGAAGGAGGGGGGCGGTCCTACAATGAGCAGTTCTTC. It specifies CSVEGGGRSYNEQFF.

This chain connects TRBV20-1 to TRBJ2-7; D possibly corresponds to TRBD2 (5 bases). The V gene lost 4 bases and the J gene lost 0 bases, with 13 bases spanning the gap. CDR3 length equals 14 residues. Germline V gene lookup returns CDR1 DFQATT and CDR2 SNEGSKA (reference sequence). The CDR3 protein is CSAKDLAFSYEQYF. The CDR3 DNA sequence: TGCAGTGCTAAGGATCTAGCCTTCTCCTACGAGCAGTACTTC.

This clonotype was picked up many times. This chain connects TRBV24-1 to TRBJ2-5; a possible D gene is TRBD2 (7 bases). Germline CDR1 reads KGHDR; CDR2 reads SFDVKD. V dropped 0 bases and J dropped 5 bases, with 9 bases sitting between them. This CDR3 comprises 14 residues. The CDR3 reads CATSDLGRGETQYF. The CDR3 nucleotides are TGTGCCACCAGTGATTTGGGGAGGGGGGAGACCCAGTACTTC.

This clonotype was seen more than once but under ten times. The V and J genes are TRBV12-3 or TRBV12-4 and TRBJ2-5, with 8 bases aligning to TRBD2. CDR3 length equals 16 residues. V lost 3 bases and J lost 1; bases outside the gene matches: 7. The CDR3 nucleotides read TGTGCCAGCAGTTTGGCTAGCGGGTTTGCCCAAGAGACCCAGTACTTC. As protein: CASSLASGFAQETQYF.

This clonotype has at least ten counts. The V and J genes are TRBV29-1 and TRBJ1-1; D ambiguous. Between the trimmed V and J ends, which lost 5 bases and 0 bases, there was a span of 7 bases. Germline V gives CDR1 SQVTM, CDR2 ANQGSEA. The CDR3 is 12 residues long. As DNA, the CDR3 is TGCAGCGTTAACCAGATGAACACTGAAGCTTTCTTT. It translates to CSVNQMNTEAFF.

This clonotype has ten or more counts. The V call is TRBV20-1, the J call TRBJ2-1; 12 nucleotides agree with TRBD2. Unmatched junction bases numbered 5, after V lost 1 base and J lost 4 bases. The germline gives CDR1 DFQATT, CDR2 SNEGSKA (reference sequence). The CDR3 is 16 residues long. The CDR3 region is CSARGTSGNRYNEQFF. CDR3 DNA sequence: TGCAGTGCTAGAGGGACTAGCGGGAACCGGTACAATGAGCAGTTCTTC.

The rearrangement uses TRBV7-9 and TRBJ2-2; weak D call: TRBD2 (7 bases). V shed 4 bases and J shed 5 bases, with 17 bases lying between them. The germline gives CDR1 SEHNR, CDR2 FQNEAQ (reference sequence). The CDR3 is made up of 16 amino acids. CDR3 nucleotides: TGTGCCAGCAGCTCGAGAGGGGGGGCGGATACCGGGGAGCTGTTTTTT. Translation gives CASSSRGGADTGELFF.

The rearrangement joins TRBV5-1 to TRBJ2-3; 10 bases are shared with TRBD2. In germline, CDR1 is SGHRS, CDR2 YFSETQ. The CDR3 consists of 19 residues. V shed 4 bases, J shed 1 base, and the junction held 15 bases outside the gene matches. This chain's CDR3 is CASSDKEGIGTSGTDTQYF. The CDR3 DNA is TGCGCCAGCAGCGACAAGGAGGGGATCGGGACTAGCGGCACAGATACGCAGTATTTT.

This clonotype showed up many times. The gene calls are TRBV28 and TRBJ2-3; D ambiguous. The CDR3 loop spans 12 amino acids. V was clipped by 5 bases and J by 6 bases, with 9 bases between them. Germline V lookup: CDR1 MDHEN, CDR2 SYDVKM. CDR3 loop: CASSGSRDTQYF. CDR3 sequence (DNA): TGTGCCAGCAGTGGTAGTCGGGATACGCAGTATTTT.

This clonotype was counted between two and nine times. V usage is TRBV3-1 and J usage is TRBJ2-7; D might be TRBD1 (5 bases). V was shortened by 2 bases and J by 1 base, with 6 bases between the two germline ends. The germline gives CDR1 LGHDT, CDR2 YNNKEL (reference sequence). The CDR3 consists of 13 residues. Here the CDR3 reads CASSQRGSYEQYV. The CDR3 DNA reads as TGTGCCAGCAGCCAAAGGGGTTCCTACGAGCAGTACGTC.

This clonotype showed up many times. The CDR3 bases are TGTGCCAGCAGCAAATTCTCACAGGGGAGCAATGAGCAGTTCTTC. Translating it yields CASSKFSQGSNEQFF. The V and J genes are TRBV9 and TRBJ2-1, with 7 bases matching TRBD1. The CDR3 has 15 amino acids. CDR1 and CDR2 from the germline V gene are SGDLS and YYNGEE. The trim removed 4 bases at V and 6 bases at J, leaving 10 bases unmatched.

This clonotype has at least ten counts. This sequence joins TRBV4-1 and TRBJ2-1, with 8 bases aligning to TRBD2. The CDR3 spans 17 residues. The germline gives CDR1 MGHRA, CDR2 YSYEKL. V trimming: 0 bases; J trimming: 4 bases; junction bases outside the gene matches: 8. CDR3 in amino acids: CASSQETSGGGYNEQFF. In DNA, the CDR3 is TGCGCCAGCAGCCAAGAAACTAGCGGTGGTGGGTACAATGAGCAGTTCTTC.

This clonotype was detected many times. The rearrangement links TRBV6-1 to TRBJ2-1; 8 positions agree with TRBD2. The trim removed 8 bases at V and 1 base at J, leaving 4 bases unmatched. The germline CDR1 and CDR2 sequences are MNHNS and SASEGT. This CDR3 comprises 14 residues. CDR3 protein: CASAPSGSYNEQFF. DNA of the CDR3: TGTGCCAGCGCTCCTAGCGGGTCCTACAATGAGCAGTTCTTC.

This clonotype occurred many times. The V gene is TRBV27, the J gene TRBJ2-1; 8 bases fit TRBD2. CDR1 and CDR2 from the germline V gene are MNHEY and SMNVEV (reference sequence). The CDR3 spans 15 residues. V lost 8 bases to trimming and J lost 4 bases; unmatched junction nucleotides: 10. This CDR3 is CASDPRTSLYNEQFF. Written as DNA, the CDR3 is TGTGCCAGCGACCCCCGGACTAGCCTTTACAATGAGCAGTTCTTC.

This clonotype was recorded a few times. CDR3 protein: CASSSPQDQETQYF. DNA of the CDR3: TGTGCCAGCAGCTCCCCACAGGACCAAGAGACCCAGTACTTC. The chain is built from TRBV7-9 and TRBJ2-5; perhaps TRBD1 as D (5 bases). The germline gives CDR1 SEHNR, CDR2 FQNEAQ (reference sequence). The germline V and J ends were trimmed by 4 bases and 0 bases, with 9 bases remaining between them. The CDR3 is 14 amino acids.

This clonotype was seen many times. The J gene is TRBJ2-3, the V gene TRBV12-3 or TRBV12-4, with TRBD2 identical over 7 bases. The CDR3 is 16 amino acids. The V gene end was trimmed by 2 bases and the J gene end by 2 bases; junction bases not matched to a gene: 7. CDR3 protein: CASSLPQAGFTDTQYF. In nucleotides, the CDR3 is TGTGCCAGCAGTTTACCCCAAGCGGGGTTCACAGATACGCAGTATTTT.

This clonotype has at least ten counts. The chain carries TRBV20-1 and TRBJ1-1; D remains unclear. Germline values: CDR1 DFQATT, CDR2 SNEGSKA (reference sequence). This CDR3 region has 9 residues. V was trimmed by 3 bases and J by 7 bases, leaving 3 bases between them. CDR3 residues: CSARFEAFF. The CDR3 DNA reads as TGCAGTGCTAGGTTTGAAGCTTTCTTT.

The sample holds a few counts of this clonotype. The CDR3 protein is CSVRTSGSYEQYF. In DNA, the CDR3 is TGCAGCGTGCGCACTAGCGGGAGCTACGAGCAGTACTTC. This chain links TRBV29-1 with TRBJ2-7; TRBD2 agrees at 11 bases. There are 13 residues in the CDR3. The V gene end was trimmed by 6 bases and the J gene end by 3 bases; junction bases not matched to a gene: 4. The V gene's germline CDR1 is SQVTM and CDR2 ANQGSEA.